A selection of T cell receptor beta chains follows, all from one sample in a study of shared clonotypes between healthy human individuals. Method: immunoSEQ multiplex PCR; TCRdb's copy keeps in-frame clones and lacks some. The table includes approximately 640,000 clones, around 91% detected once. The sample was memory CD8+ T cells from PBMCs. The receptors were sampled from a man between 18 and 35 years old in good health. Some clones in this sample may be carry-over from other donors' samples. The CDR3 runs from the conserved cysteine through the conserved F or W. A D gene is named only where the DNA matches it firmly. Where a row states a size, it is once, few, many or the class of an expanded clone; other rows omit it.

v_call	clone_size	d_call	j_call	cdr3_nt	cdr3_aa
TRBV27	.	TRBD1	TRBJ1-2	TGTGCCAGCAGTCCGAATCCGGGACAGGGGTTCTATGGCTACACCTTC	CASSPNPGQGFYGYTF
TRBV7-9	.	.	TRBJ1-2	TGTGCCAGCAGCTCGGCGGGGGGAGCTAACTATGGCTACACCTTC	CASSSAGGANYGYTF
TRBV18	.	.	TRBJ2-1	TGTGCCAGCTCACGGCGCACAGGCAAATACAATGAGCAGTTCTTC	CASSRRTGKYNEQFF
TRBV2	.	.	TRBJ1-3	TGTGCCAGCAGTCCCGGCGCGAGCTCTGGAAACACCATATATTTT	CASSPGASSGNTIYF
TRBV28	.	.	TRBJ1-2	TGTGCCAGCAGTTTGACCGGGTCCCTAACCCATGGCTACACCTTC	CASSLTGSLTHGYTF
TRBV7-2	.	TRBD1	TRBJ1-1	TGTGCCAGCAGCCCAGGGGGCGGGGCCACTGAAGCTTTCTTT	CASSPGGGATEAFF
TRBV29-1	.	TRBD2	TRBJ2-1	TGCAGCGTTGACTTCCTAGCGGGAGGGCCTAGGAATGAGCAGTTCTTC	CSVDFLAGGPRNEQFF
TRBV5-1	.	.	TRBJ2-1	TGCGCCAGCAGCAAAAAGAGCTCCTACAATGAGCAGTTCTTC	CASSKKSSYNEQFF
TRBV27	.	.	TRBJ2-7	TGTGCCAGCAGTTTAGTAGCGCAAGCCTACGAGCAGTACTTC	CASSLVAQAYEQYF
TRBV2	.	TRBD2	TRBJ2-2	TGTGCCAGCAGTAGCGGGAGGGCCTTCCCCGGGGAGCTGTTTTTT	CASSSGRAFPGELFF
TRBV7-8	.	TRBD2	TRBJ2-3	TGTGCCAGCAGCTTAGAGATTCCCGGGACTATAATTAGTACGCAGTATTTT	CASSLEIPGTIISTQYF
TRBV29-1	.	.	TRBJ2-1	TGCAGCGGCCGGGACCTAAACAGGAATGAGCAGTTCTTC	CSGRDLNRNEQFF
TRBV21-1	.	.	TRBJ2-2	TGTGCCAGCAGCAAAGAAGAGCAGGGGACCACCGGGGAGCTGTTTTTT	CASSKEEQGTTGELFF
TRBV7-3	.	.	TRBJ2-2	TGTGCCAGCGGACTTAGGTGGGTCGCCGGGGAGCTGTTTTTT	CASGLRWVAGELFF
TRBV7-8	.	.	TRBJ2-7	TGTGCCAGCAGCTTAGTGGGACGGGCCTACGAGCAGTACTTC	CASSLVGRAYEQYF
TRBV19	.	.	TRBJ2-7	TGTGCCAGTAGTGGACGGAACAGGTACGAGCAGTACTTC	CASSGRNRYEQYF
TRBV5-1	.	.	TRBJ2-7	TGCGCCAGCAGCCCCATGAGTGGCCGCGAGCAGTACTTC	CASSPMSGREQYF
TRBV19	once	.	TRBJ2-1	TGTGCCAGTAGTATGGGGCTAGCCTACAATGAGCAGTTCTTC	CASSMGLAYNEQFF
TRBV4-2	few	TRBD1	TRBJ1-5	TGTGCCAGCAGCCGAGGTCGGACAGGTAACAATCAGCCCCAGCATTTT	CASSRGRTGNNQPQHF
TRBV12-5	.	.	TRBJ1-1	TGTGCTAGTGGCTTTGGGCCGGGGGCTGGAACTGAAGCTTTCTTT	CASGFGPGAGTEAFF
TRBV29-1	.	.	TRBJ2-7	TGCAGCGTTGAACGGGAGAGCTCCTACGAGCAGTACTTC	CSVERESSYEQYF
TRBV10-3	.	.	TRBJ1-3	TGTGCCCACGGACGCGGGCCAGGAAACACCATATATTTT	CAHGRGPGNTIYF
TRBV7-9	.	TRBD1	TRBJ2-1	TGTGCCAGCAGCTTAGAGGGACAGCCCTTCAATGAGCAGTTCTTC	CASSLEGQPFNEQFF
TRBV27	few	.	TRBJ2-1	TGTGCCAGCAGTTTAGCATCGGCTAATCCTTTCAATGAGCAGTTCTTC	CASSLASANPFNEQFF
TRBV28	.	.	TRBJ2-1	TGTGCCAGCAGTTTACAGGGACGCTACAATGAGCAGTTCTTC	CASSLQGRYNEQFF
TRBV19	.	TRBD1	TRBJ1-1	TGTGCCAGTAGAGGAGGGGGCGGGGTAGGCACTGAAGCTTTCTTT	CASRGGGGVGTEAFF
TRBV4-1	.	.	TRBJ1-3	TGCGCCAGCAGCCCGCAAGGGTGGGGAAGCTCTGGAAACACCATATATTTT	CASSPQGWGSSGNTIYF
TRBV7-4	once	TRBD2	TRBJ2-7	TGTGCCAGCAGCTCCCCTAATTGCGGGAGCTCCTACGAGCAGTACTTC	CASSSPNCGSSYEQYF
TRBV9	.	.	TRBJ2-6	TGTGCCAGCAGCAGGGCCGCTGGGGCCAACGTCCTGACTTTC	CASSRAAGANVLTF
TRBV4-1	.	TRBD2	TRBJ2-7	TGCGCCAGCAGCCCGAGGGTAGCGGGGCCCTACGAGCAGTACTTC	CASSPRVAGPYEQYF
TRBV7-9	.	TRBD2	TRBJ2-7	TGTGCCAGCAGCACCAGACTAGCGGCCTACGAGCAGTACTTC	CASSTRLAAYEQYF
TRBV27	.	TRBD1	TRBJ2-7	TGTGCCAGCAGTTTATCCCCCCTGCCAGGGGGCTATTACGAGCAGTACTTC	CASSLSPLPGGYYEQYF
TRBV6-5	.	.	TRBJ2-7	TGTGCCAGCAGGTCAAGGGGGGTCTACGAGCAGTACTTC	CASRSRGVYEQYF
TRBV13	.	.	TRBJ2-1	TGTGCCAGCAGCTTGGATACGGGAGCCGTACGGGAGCAGTTCTTC	CASSLDTGAVREQFF
TRBV5-6	.	.	TRBJ2-3	TGTGCCAGCAGCTTGCGCGGTGCTAGCACAGATACGCAGTATTTT	CASSLRGASTDTQYF
TRBV4-1	.	.	TRBJ2-7	TGCGCCAGCAGCCAAGGGCGGAACTACGAGCAGTACTTC	CASSQGRNYEQYF
TRBV7-9	once	TRBD2	TRBJ2-7	TGTGCCAGCAGCTTCCTAGGGAGCGGGAGGATCGACGAGCAGTACTTC	CASSFLGSGRIDEQYF
TRBV28	.	.	TRBJ2-1	TGTGCCAGCAGTTTATACCCAGGGGACAATGAGCAGTTCTTC	CASSLYPGDNEQFF
TRBV12-2	.	.	TRBJ1-5	TGTGCAAGTCGCTTAGCTCGCGGGGGCGAGTCGGCTTCGGGGGATCAGCCCCAGCATTTT	CASRLARGGESASGDQPQHF